This T cell receptor (beta chain) was sequenced in a study of blood T cells in healthy people across ages. Regarding the study as a whole: Estimates of total diversity, which came from one million sequenced T cells, were considered to be underestimates.

As for this clonotype: Its cognate antigen is unknown.

With 3 bases removed from V and 3 bases from J, the gap between germline ends came to 12 bases. Germline V gives CDR1 LGHNA, CDR2 YSLEER. The CDR3 is 14 amino acids. Using a J-beta primer mix together with a sample-barcoded 5' primer, a second PCR was run for about 6 to 12 cycles. Tagging of each cDNA molecule was performed by a template-switch adaptor with 12 random nucleotides. TCRdb reprocessed the 5' RACE reads via MiXCR and lists one record per CDR3 protein. The sample records about 700,000 distinct CDR3 sequences, about 32% being singletons. Sample: blood. This TCR was recovered from a woman aged 80 or over in good health. The gene calls are TRBV4-3 and TRBJ2-7; D gene unclear. CDR3 sequence (DNA): TGCGCCAGCAGCCAGTTGCAGATGGGCTACGAGCAGTACTTC. Translated: CASSQLQMGYEQYF.